This T cell receptor beta chain stems from a study of beta chain features in type 1 diabetes. Isolation of CD4+ naive, central memory, regulatory and stem cell-like memory cells was achieved by sorting via CD45RO/CCR7/CD25/CD127/CD95/CD27. Expressed TCRB transcripts were sequenced because the isolated RNA had all been reverse transcribed beforehand. Assay: immunoSEQ multiplex PCR; the TCRdb copy retains only in-frame clones and omits some. Here the sample spans over 700,000 clones, roughly 15% being singletons. This clone was counted a few times. Input material: naive CD4+ T cells from blood. The TCR originated in a woman aged 18 to 35 in good health.

For the CDR3, the DNA is TGCGCCAGCAGTCAGAGAAGGGGACGGGCAGATACGCAGTATTTT. This gives the protein CASSQRRGRADTQYF. V gene TRBV23-1 combines with J gene TRBJ2-3; perhaps D is TRBD1 or TRBD2 (5 bases each). TRBV23-1 falls under the ORF class, with uncertain function. The CDR3 covers 15 residues. Trimming removed 3 bases from V and 4 bases from J, with 14 bases in between.